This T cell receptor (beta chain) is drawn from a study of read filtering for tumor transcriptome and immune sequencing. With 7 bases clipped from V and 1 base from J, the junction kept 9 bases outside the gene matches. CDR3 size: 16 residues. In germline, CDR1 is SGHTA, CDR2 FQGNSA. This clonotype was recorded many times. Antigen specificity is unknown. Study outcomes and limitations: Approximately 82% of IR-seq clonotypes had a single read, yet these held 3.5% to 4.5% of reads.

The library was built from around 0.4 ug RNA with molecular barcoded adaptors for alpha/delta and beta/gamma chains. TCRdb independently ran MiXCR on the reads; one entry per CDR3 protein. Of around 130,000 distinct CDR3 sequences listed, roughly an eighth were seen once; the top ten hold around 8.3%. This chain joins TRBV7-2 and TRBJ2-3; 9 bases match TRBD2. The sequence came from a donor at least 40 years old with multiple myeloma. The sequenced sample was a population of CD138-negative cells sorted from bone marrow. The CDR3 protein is CASKRAGGFGTDTQYF. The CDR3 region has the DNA TGTGCCAGCAAAAGGGCGGGAGGGTTTGGCACAGATACGCAGTATTTT.